This T cell receptor (beta chain) was retrieved from a study of blood T cell repertoires in COVID-19 (dated by TCRdb to the early 2020s). The study in broad terms: Samples covering the acute and convalescent phases of COVID-19 were provided by collaborators in the United States, Italy and Spain. The material from the prospective study consisted of cDNA or gDNA derived from T cells, B-cell-depleted T cells, or PBMCs. Deeply sampled blood TCRbeta repertoires from subjects exposed to, actively infected with, or recovered from COVID-19 were included in the dataset. The repertoires were released in a freely available public database meant as a resource for research on the immune response to SARS-CoV-2. Samples were obtained from the ongoing ImmuneRACE study (first 160 participants) and from 1,000 to 1,500 subjects provided by 6 global collaborators. Sample metadata almost always included a de-identified subject ID, COVID-19 status, age in years and sex. Where available, HLA class I and class II types were obtained from metadata supplied by the sample provider rather than from assay-based typing. The full study reports these points: The quantity of clinical and demographic metadata differed by source and by participant and was supplied without curation.

This clone was counted only a few times. Its antigen is unknown. The record has no base qualities; no much larger clone is one base away. In the prospective study, participants were about 18 to 100 years old, resided in about two dozen geographic areas of the United States, and were enrolled through a virtual design. Cohort assignment in the prospective study relied on participant-reported clinical history from a screening survey and a study questionnaire. Mobile phlebotomists in the prospective study collected whole blood, serum and a nasopharyngeal or oropharyngeal swab from every participant. Prospective study participants could optionally give additional blood draws and questionnaires over an approximately two-month period. Prospective study blood samples were shipped either frozen or at room temperature before DNA extraction. Germline trimming amounts to 6 bases on V and 2 bases on J, with 8 as the count of junction bases outside the gene matches. The germline V gene provides CDR1 SGHRS and CDR2 YFSETQ. The CDR3 has 14 amino acids, counting the end cysteine and phenylalanine. The entry retains the CDR3 DNA only, 42 bases that are in frame from base 1.

The immunoSEQ Assay, a bias-controlled multiplex PCR, was used to amplify TCRbeta CDR3 regions from genomic DNA. Processing in the source paper ran as follows. Within the assay, amplification of reference gene primers was used to estimate how many nucleated cells each sample contained. Sequence reads were collapsed and filtered to measure the absolute abundance of every unique TCRbeta CDR3 rearrangement. For each sample, productive Simpson clonality was calculated by taking the square root of Simpson's diversity index across productive rearrangements. TCRdb provides this immuneACCESS table in a form limited to in-frame rearrangements. Some clones are lacking; in checked studies, under half of them reflect an unresolved V gene, and why the rest are absent is not known. Clone size and V and J calls were adopted from that table, with D and trimming inferred from the DNA. The sample table shows about 140,000 clones, and approximately 84% are seen once. The ten largest account for approximately 3% of the sample.

The TCR originated in a woman in her 50s with acute COVID-19. The sequenced sample consisted of PBMCs or T cells enriched from blood (not recorded which). The rearranged segments are TRBV5-1 and TRBJ2-7; 7 central bases correspond to TRBD1. The bases are TGCGCCAGCACCCGGGACAGCTTAACCTACGAGCAGTACTTC. The encoded protein is CASTRDSLTYEQYF. With the rest looked up from the reference TRBV5-1 and TRBJ2-7 genes rather than sequenced, the full variable domain is KAGVTQTPRYLIKTRGQQVTLSCSPISGHRSVSWYQQTPGQGLQFLFEYFSETQRNKGNFPGRFSGRQFSNSRSEMNVSTLELGDSALYLCASTRDSLTYEQYFGPGTRLTVT.